The clone carrying this T cell receptor beta chain has just a few counts. These data are taken from a study of blood T cell repertoires in COVID-19. The wider study: Specimens from acute and convalescent COVID-19 originated in the United States, Italy and Spain. The cDNA or gDNA used as material had been derived from T cells, B-cell-depleted T cells, or PBMCs.

Germline-derived CDR1 and CDR2 are LGHDT and YNNKEL (reference sequence). The CDR3 length is 15 residues. V lost 2 bases to trimming and J lost 7 bases; unmatched junction nucleotides: 7. Only in-frame clones appear in the TCRdb table, and some are missing; sequencing was by immunoSEQ multiplex PCR. The profile shows under 250,000 clones, roughly 85% of them singletons. Sequences were obtained from peripheral blood. This receptor was identified in a man aged 45-60 years who had recovered from COVID-19. The rearrangement joins TRBV3-1 (or the pseudogene TRBV3-2) to TRBJ1-5; TRBD1 aligns across 8 bases. The CDR3 loop is CASSQRGQGGQPQHF. In DNA form, the CDR3 reads TGTGCCAGCAGCCAACGCGGACAGGGCGGCCAGCCCCAGCATTTT.